This T cell receptor beta chain was sequenced during a study of T-cell memory formation after mild COVID-19. TCRdb itself ran the 5' RACE reads through MiXCR, one entry per CDR3 protein. The table has 140,000 to 150,000 distinct CDR3 sequences, 15% to 20% seen once. Trimming took 3 bases from V and 5 from J, leaving 13 bases between them. This CDR3 region has 14 residues. CDR1 and CDR2 from the germline V gene are SQVTM and ANQGSEA. About this clonotype itself: What it recognizes is unknown. This clone may be a read error of a much larger clone one base away.

Overall study results and limits: Mostly located in CM and EM were contracting CD4+ clones, with contracting CD8+ clones located in EMRA. Still unconfirmed is whether the second-wave clones peaking on day 37 recognized SARS-CoV-2. Pre-infection memory already had some responding clones, implying cross-reactive memory joined. Day 15 to 85 contracting clones showed balanced CD4/CD8; day 15 to 37 expanders favored CD4+.

This receptor was obtained from an adult woman who had mild COVID-19 (a few samples of this study predate the infection). Cell type and time point are not known. The chain recombines TRBV29-1 with TRBJ2-2; D is ambiguous. The material sequenced was PBMCs or a T cell subset sorted from them (not recorded which). In nucleotides, the CDR3 is TGCAGCGTTGAGGCCAGCATGAGAACCGGGGAGCTGTTTTTT. As protein: CSVEASMRTGELFF.